This T cell receptor beta chain came from a study of Graves' ophthalmopathy and Graves' hyperthyroidism. Study-level information: No progression to ophthalmopathy over 18 months defined stable hyperthyroidism.

From RNA, the CDR3 regions of TCR beta chains were amplified and sequenced. Second-round multiplex PCR came after a first-round RT-PCR that employed HTBI primers. Via MiXCR, TCRdb re-called the multiplex PCR reads, giving one row per CDR3 protein. Of around 1,000,000 distinct CDR3 sequences listed, approximately 35% were seen once; the top ten hold over 8.5%. This clonotype was observed many times. The V end was cut by 6 bases, the J end by 8 bases, with 19 bases between. Per germline, CDR1 SNHLY and CDR2 FYNNEI. The CDR3 covers 14 residues. The sample comprised peripheral blood or thyroid tissue (not recorded which). The source of this sequence is an adult man with Graves' hyperthyroidism. The V gene is TRBV2, the J gene TRBJ1-2; unclear D gene. CDR3 region: CASRRAAGSGGYTF. DNA for the CDR3: TGTGCCAGCAGGAGGGCGGCGGGGTCCGGCGGCTACACCTTC. Full variable domain (rest looked up from reference TRBV2 and TRBJ1-2): EPEVTQTPSHQVTQMGQEVILRCVPISNHLYFYWYRQILGQKVEFLVSFYNNEISEKSEIFDDQFSVERPDGSNFTLKIRSTKLEDSAMYFCASRRAAGSGGYTFGSGTRLTVV.